The 26 T cell receptor beta chains reported below all come from one sample, sequenced in a study of shared clonotypes between healthy human individuals (dated by TCRdb to the early 2020s). Library prep was done by the immunoSEQ multiplex PCR assay. Here the immuneACCESS table is served through TCRdb, limited to in-frame sequences with V and J called. Missing clones are a known gap in these copies; in checked studies unresolved V genes cover under half, and the rest lacks a known reason. For this sample there are 1 million to 1.3 million clones; 78% appear just once. The ten largest account for roughly 0.61% of the sample. Sequenced input: memory CD4+ T cells from PBMCs. What this sample's cell subset or site label stands for: CD45RA-negative fraction. These receptor sequences come from a young man in good health. Some clones in this sample may be carry-over from other donors' samples.

On this clone itself: Given a far larger clone just one base away, this is likely a sequencing read error. This chain connects TRBV30 to TRBJ1-2; D not resolved. The CDR3 length is 13 residues. Germline V lookup: CDR1 GTSNPN, CDR2 SVGIG (reference sequence). Trimming removed 3 bases at V and 3 bases at J, with 11 bases between. The CDR3 DNA is TGTGCCTGGAGCCCAGCATCAGACTATGGCTACACCTTC. Its translation is CAWSPASDYGYTF.

V is TRBV18 and J is TRBJ1-3; D is unclear. The V end was cut by 3 bases, the J end by 0 bases, with 6 bases between. The CDR3 runs 14 residues. The germline V gene encodes CDR1 KGHSH and CDR2 LQKENI. CDR3 residues: CASSPDDSGNTIYF. CDR3 bases: TGTGCCAGCTCACCGGACGACTCTGGAAACACCATATATTTT.

The chain joins TRBV11-2 to TRBJ1-2, with D perhaps matching TRBD1 (6 bases). The length of the CDR3 is 13 residues. The ends were cut back, 6 bases at V and 8 bases at J, with 16 bases in the middle. CDR1 and CDR2 from the germline V gene are SGHAT and FQNNGV. The CDR3 spells CASRIAGGHGYTF. CDR3 nucleotides: TGTGCCAGCAGAATAGCGGGGGGACACGGCTACACCTTC.

This chain links TRBV19 with TRBJ1-1; D gene uncertain. The germline V gene has CDR1 LNHDA and CDR2 SQIVND (reference sequence). The length of the CDR3 is 12 residues. Deletions cut 7 bases from V and 1 base from J, with 7 bases between. The CDR3 nucleotides read TGTGCCAGTACGCAGGAGAACACTGAAGCTTTCTTT. The encoded protein is CASTQENTEAFF.

Of note for this clone: A much larger clone differs from this one at a single base, so this may be a read error. The sample holds other DNA sequences that translate to the same CDR3. The chain uses TRBV30 and TRBJ1-1; D is undetermined. Trimming removed 1 base at V and 3 bases at J, with 3 bases between. The CDR3 loop spans 11 amino acids. Germline V gene data show CDR1 as GTSNPN and CDR2 as SVGIG (reference sequence). CDR3 protein: CAWSADTEAFF. DNA of the CDR3: TGTGCCTGGAGTGCTGACACTGAAGCTTTCTTT.

The rearrangement links TRBV29-1 to TRBJ2-2, with D uncertain. The CDR3 is made up of 19 amino acids. Deletions cut 6 bases from V and 2 bases from J, with 28 bases between. Germline V CDR1 and CDR2: SQVTM, ANQGSEA. The CDR3 protein is CSVATSLINSYLNTGELFF. The CDR3 bases are TGCAGCGTGGCCACCAGCCTAATAAACTCTTACCTCAACACCGGGGAGCTGTTTTTT.

The V call is TRBV5-6, the J call TRBJ2-1; 12 nucleotides align to TRBD2. The germline V gene encodes CDR1 SGHDT and CDR2 YYEEEE. This CDR3 has 18 amino acids. Losses at the gene ends were 4 bases for V and 0 bases for J; bases not matched to a gene: 8. The DNA for the CDR3 is TGTGCCAGCAGCCCTGGACTAGCGGGAACGGCCTCCTACAATGAGCAGTTCTTC. Amino acid sequence: CASSPGLAGTASYNEQFF.

This chain connects TRBV5-1 to TRBJ2-5; no clear D gene. Trimming left V 0 bases short and J 0 bases short, with 6 bases between. Per the germline V gene, CDR1 is SGHRS and CDR2 is YFSETQ. The CDR3 runs 14 residues. CDR3 sequence: CASSLAADQETQYF. DNA for the CDR3: TGCGCCAGCAGCTTGGCCGCGGACCAAGAGACCCAGTACTTC. Complete variable domain (other parts from reference TRBV5-1 and TRBJ2-5): KAGVTQTPRYLIKTRGQQVTLSCSPISGHRSVSWYQQTPGQGLQFLFEYFSETQRNKGNFPGRFSGRQFSNSRSEMNVSTLELGDSALYLCASSLAADQETQYFGPGTRLLVL.

The chain joins TRBV28 to TRBJ2-2; D may be TRBD2 (6 bases). Trimming removed 6 bases at V and 1 base at J, with 12 bases between. Germline assignment: CDR1 MDHEN and CDR2 SYDVKM. The CDR3 contains 15 residues. The CDR3, as DNA: TGTGCCAGCAGAATTGGGGGAGGGAACACCGGGGAGCTGTTTTTT. It yields the protein CASRIGGGNTGELFF. Based on the CDR3 plus reference TRBV28 and TRBJ2-2, the full variable domain is DVKVTQSSRYLVKRTGEKVFLECVQDMDHENMFWYRQDPGLGLRLIYFSYDVKMKEKGDIPEGYSVSREKKERFSLILESASTNQTSMYLCASRIGGGNTGELFFGEGSRLTVL.

The V and J genes are TRBV15 and TRBJ2-1; a possible D gene is TRBD2 (6 bases). CDR3 size: 17 residues. V was trimmed by 0 bases and J by 4 bases, leaving 16 bases between them. Germline-derived CDR1 and CDR2 are LNHNV and YYDKDF (reference sequence). CDR3 residues: CATSRDLHGGGYNEQFF. CDR3 bases: TGTGCCACCAGCAGAGATCTTCATGGCGGAGGGTACAATGAGCAGTTCTTC.

This clone was picked up one time. The chain is built from TRBV29-1 and TRBJ2-3; weak D call: TRBD2 (5 bases). This CDR3 region has 14 residues. Germline lookup yields CDR1 SQVTM and CDR2 ANQGSEA. V was clipped by 8 bases and J by 9 bases, with 24 bases between them. The CDR3 DNA reads as TGCAGCCCCGCATATGATTCGTGGGAGAGGACGCAGTATTTT. It codes for CSPAYDSWERTQYF.

The CDR3 DNA reads TGTGCCAGCAGAGGACCCTATGGCTACACCTTC. This codes for CASRGPYGYTF. The chain links TRBV6-1 to TRBJ1-2; no definite D call. Germline V gene sequence: CDR1 MNHNS, CDR2 SASEGT. V lost 6 bases, J lost 4 bases, and 6 bases lay in between. The CDR3 runs 11 residues.

This clone came up a few times. Other DNA sequences in this specimen translate into the identical CDR3. The V gene is TRBV9, the J gene TRBJ1-3; 7 nucleotides match TRBD1. The trim removed 3 bases at V and 2 bases at J, leaving 5 bases unmatched. Per germline, CDR1 SGDLS and CDR2 YYNGEE. There are 15 residues in the CDR3. The CDR3 DNA is TGTGCCAGCAGCGCCCTTACAGGGGCTGGAAACACCATATATTTT. It encodes CASSALTGAGNTIYF.

This clone was counted a single time. Here the CDR3 DNA reads TGTGCCAGCAGCTTGGCCGGGGGACAGGGGATGGGGATTGAAGCTTTCTTT. Translating gives CASSLAGGQGMGIEAFF. The chain carries TRBV5-4 and TRBJ1-1; 10 bases line up with TRBD1. J lost 7 bases, V lost 0 bases, and 12 bases had no gene match. Per the germline V gene, CDR1 is SGHNT and CDR2 is YYREEE (reference sequence). CDR3 length: 17 residues.

This clone was seen only a few times. The rearrangement uses TRBV11-2 and TRBJ1-2, with unresolved D. V dropped 5 bases and J dropped 4 bases, with 8 bases sitting between them. The CDR3 extends over 12 amino acids. Germline CDR1 is SGHAT and CDR2 is FQNNGV. CDR3 sequence: CASSRLGYGYTF. The CDR3 DNA reads TGTGCCAGCAGCCGACTAGGCTATGGCTACACCTTC.

V and J are TRBV30 and TRBJ1-4, with D possibly TRBD1 on 5 matching bases. The CDR3 loop spans 11 amino acids. Germline assignment: CDR1 GTSNPN and CDR2 SVGIG (reference sequence). CDR3: CAAGGERELFF. The CDR3 DNA reads as TGTGCGGCCGGGGGGGAAAGAGAACTGTTTTTT.

This clone was counted between two and nine times. The gene calls are TRBV28 and TRBJ2-7; unclear D gene. CDR1 and CDR2 from the germline V gene are MDHEN and SYDVKM. V was shortened by 3 bases and J by 3 bases, with 9 bases between the two germline ends. The CDR3 contains 13 residues. In DNA, the CDR3 is TGTGCCAGCAGTTTTACAAGTCACTACGAGCAGTACTTC. This encodes CASSFTSHYEQYF.

This chain uses TRBV11-2 with TRBJ2-4; 9 nucleotides align to TRBD2. From germline, CDR1 is SGHAT and CDR2 FQNNGV. V lost 3 bases and J lost 8; bases outside the gene matches: 5. This CDR3 contains 14 residues. Written as DNA, the CDR3 is TGTGCCAGCAGCTTTAGTAGCGGGAGCGACATTCAGTACTTC. Its protein product is CASSFSSGSDIQYF.

Concerning this clone itself: This CDR3 is also generated by other DNA sequences in the sample. The CDR3 nucleotides read TGCGCCAGCAGCCAGGGACAGGGTGAGACCCAGTACTTC. Translation gives CASSQGQGETQYF. The V and J genes are TRBV5-1 and TRBJ2-5; 9 nucleotides agree with TRBD1. The CDR3 has 13 residues. Losses at the gene ends were 4 bases for V and 5 bases for J; bases not matched to a gene: 3. The germline CDR1 and CDR2 sequences are SGHRS and YFSETQ.

The chain links TRBV2 to TRBJ1-2, with D possibly being TRBD1 (6 bases). CDR1 and CDR2 (germline): SNHLY, FYNNEI. This CDR3 spans 14 amino acids. Deletions cut 7 bases from V and 0 bases from J, with 12 bases between. CDR3 sequence: CASTRTATNYGYTF. The CDR3 DNA is TGTGCCAGCACACGGACAGCTACTAACTATGGCTACACCTTC.

The rearrangement links TRBV6-5 to TRBJ2-1; D remains ambiguous. The CDR3 has 15 residues. CDR1 MNHEY and CDR2 SVGAGI come from the germline V gene. V was shortened by 6 bases and J by 12 bases, with 24 bases between the two germline ends. CDR3 bases: TGTGCCAGCAGCTTCTACGGTCCCGGGTCCTTGCCGCAGTTCTTC. Protein: CASSFYGPGSLPQFF.

The chain employs TRBV2 and TRBJ2-7; D is possibly TRBD1 or TRBD2 (5 bases each). The CDR3 is made up of 14 amino acids. V gave up 7 bases and J gave up 0 bases, with 13 bases separating them. Germline CDR1 reads SNHLY; CDR2 reads FYNNEI. CDR3 protein: CASIEGGGSYEQYF. CDR3 nucleotides: TGTGCCAGCATTGAGGGTGGGGGCTCCTACGAGCAGTACTTC.

The genes are TRBV28 and TRBJ2-7, with a possible D match to TRBD1 (6 bases). V lost 3 bases to trimming and J lost 5 bases, with 26 bases between them. The V gene's germline CDR1 is MDHEN and CDR2 SYDVKM. The CDR3 loop spans 18 amino acids. CDR3 sequence reads: CASSFASELGVRGDEQYF. In DNA form, the CDR3 reads TGTGCCAGCAGTTTCGCGTCGGAGCTGGGGGTCAGGGGCGACGAGCAGTACTTC. The full variable domain, completed using reference TRBV28 and TRBJ2-7, is DVKVTQSSRYLVKRTGEKVFLECVQDMDHENMFWYRQDPGLGLRLIYFSYDVKMKEKGDIPEGYSVSREKKERFSLILESASTNQTSMYLCASSFASELGVRGDEQYFGPGTRLTVT.

The V gene is TRBV7-9, the J gene TRBJ1-5; 8 nucleotides match TRBD1. CDR3 length: 14 residues. The junction had 5 bases not matched to a gene; V was cut back by 2 bases and J by 8 bases. Per the germline V gene, CDR1 is SEHNR and CDR2 is FQNEAQ (reference sequence). The CDR3 protein is CASSLQGAEEPQHF. The CDR3 nucleotides are TGTGCCAGCAGCTTACAGGGGGCGGAGGAGCCCCAGCATTTT.

The V gene is TRBV5-1, the J gene TRBJ2-5, with 10 bases fitting TRBD2. Germline V gene sequence: CDR1 SGHRS, CDR2 YFSETQ. V gave up 1 base and J gave up 1 base; unmatched junction bases: 7. CDR3 length: 17 residues. The CDR3 DNA reads TGCGCCAGCAGCTTGCCGCGGACTAGCGGTCTCCAAGAGACCCAGTACTTC. This translates into CASSLPRTSGLQETQYF.

This sequence joins TRBV7-9 and TRBJ1-4, with D unclear. The V and J ends lost 1 base and 4 bases respectively, with 7 bases between them. Germline loops: CDR1 SEHNR, CDR2 FQNEAQ (reference sequence). The CDR3 is made up of 14 amino acids. The CDR3 DNA follows: TGTGCCAGCAGCTTAGGCAGGAGTAATGAAAAACTGTTTTTT. Its protein product is CASSLGRSNEKLFF. Filled out from reference TRBV7-9 and TRBJ1-4, the complete variable domain reads DTGVSQNPRHKITKRGQNVTFRCDPISEHNRLYWYRQTLGQGPEFLTYFQNEAQLEKSRLLSDRFSAERPKGSFSTLEIQRTEQGDSAMYLCASSLGRSNEKLFFGSGTQLSVL.